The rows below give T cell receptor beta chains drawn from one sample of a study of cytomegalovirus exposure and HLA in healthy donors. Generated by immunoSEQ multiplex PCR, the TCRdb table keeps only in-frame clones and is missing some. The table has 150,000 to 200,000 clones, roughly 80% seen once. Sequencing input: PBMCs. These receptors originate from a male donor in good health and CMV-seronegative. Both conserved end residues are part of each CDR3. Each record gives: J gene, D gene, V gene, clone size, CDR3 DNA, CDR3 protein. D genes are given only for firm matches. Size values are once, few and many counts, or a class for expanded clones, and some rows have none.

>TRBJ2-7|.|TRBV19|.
TGTGCCAGTAGTAAGGAGTCCAGCTCCTACGAGCAGTACTTC
CASSKESSSYEQYF
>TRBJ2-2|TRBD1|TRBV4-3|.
TGCGCCAGCAGCCAACAGGGGGCGGTCACCGGGGAGCTGTTTTTT
CASSQQGAVTGELFF
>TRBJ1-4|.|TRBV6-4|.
TGTGCCAGCAGCAAACCCCAGGGGACAACTAATGAAAAACTGTTTTTT
CASSKPQGTTNEKLFF
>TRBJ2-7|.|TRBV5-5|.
TGTGCCAGCAGCTTGGCAGCAGGGCTCTACGAGCAGTACTTC
CASSLAAGLYEQYF
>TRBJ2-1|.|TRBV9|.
TGTGCCAGCAGCAACGTCGGACTTAACAATGAGCAGTTCTTC
CASSNVGLNNEQFF
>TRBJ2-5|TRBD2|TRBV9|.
TGTGCCAGCAGCGTAGACCCGGGACTAGCGGCAGAGACCCAGTACTTC
CASSVDPGLAAETQYF
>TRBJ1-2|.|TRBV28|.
TGTGCCAGCAGTTTGGGGAGGGGCTACACCTTC
CASSLGRGYTF
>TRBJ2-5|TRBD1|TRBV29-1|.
TGCAGCGTGTCGGACAGGGAAGAGACCCAGTACTTC
CSVSDREETQYF
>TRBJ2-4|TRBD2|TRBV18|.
TGTGCCAGCTCACCGACTAGCTCCAAAAACATTCAGTACTTC
CASSPTSSKNIQYF
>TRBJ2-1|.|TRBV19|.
TGTGCCAGTAGTCTGGTGCGCCATGAGCAGTTCTTC
CASSLVRHEQFF
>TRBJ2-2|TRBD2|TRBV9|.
TGTGCCAGCAGCGTAGAGCGGGGTTTTTTAGGGGGGGAGCTGTTTTTT
CASSVERGFLGGELFF
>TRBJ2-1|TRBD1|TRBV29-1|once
TGCAGCGTGGGACGGGACAGCTCCTACAATGAGCAGTTCTTC
CSVGRDSSYNEQFF
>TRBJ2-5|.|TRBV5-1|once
TGCGCCAGCAGCTTGGGGTCTAGCTCTTGGGAGGAGACCCAGTACTTC
CASSLGSSSWEETQYF
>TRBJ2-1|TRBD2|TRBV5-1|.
TGCGCCAGCAGCTTGGGGGCGGGGGGCATCTACAATGAGCAGTTCTTC
CASSLGAGGIYNEQFF
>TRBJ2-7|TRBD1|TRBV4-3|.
TGCGCCAGCAGTTATGGGACAGGTGATTCACGCGAGCAGTACTTC
CASSYGTGDSREQYF
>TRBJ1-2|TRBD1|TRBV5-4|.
TGTGCCAGCAGCTTGGGGACAGGGGATGGCTACACCTTC
CASSLGTGDGYTF
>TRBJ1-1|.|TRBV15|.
TGTGCCACCGAGATGAACACTGAAGCTTTCTTT
CATEMNTEAFF
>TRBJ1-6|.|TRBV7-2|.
TGTGCCAGCAGCCAACAGGGTTGGTCCTATAATTCACCCCTCCACTTT
CASSQQGWSYNSPLHF
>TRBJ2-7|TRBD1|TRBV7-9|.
TGTGCCAGCAGCTTCCGAAGGACAGGGAGTGAGCAGTACTTC
CASSFRRTGSEQYF
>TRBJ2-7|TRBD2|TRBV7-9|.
TGTGCCAGCAGCTATGGGGTTTTAGCGGGGTGGTGGGACGAGCAGTACTTC
CASSYGVLAGWWDEQYF
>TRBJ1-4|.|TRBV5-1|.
TGCGCCAGCAGCCGGGGGGACGCTAGAACTAATGAAAAACTGTTTTTT
CASSRGDARTNEKLFF
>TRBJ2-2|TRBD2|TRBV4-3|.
TGCGCCAGCAGCCACTCACTAGCGGGGGGAAACACCGGGGAGCTGTTTTTT
CASSHSLAGGNTGELFF
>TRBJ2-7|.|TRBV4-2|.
TGTGCCAGCAGCCAAGAGGGCCGGTTCTACGAGCAGTACTTC
CASSQEGRFYEQYF
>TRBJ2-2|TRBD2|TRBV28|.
TGTGCCAGCATCGCGGGAGGACCCACCGGGGAGCTGTTTTTT
CASIAGGPTGELFF
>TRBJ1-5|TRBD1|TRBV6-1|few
TGTGCCACCGGACAGGGGGCCAATCAGCCCCAGCATTTT
CATGQGANQPQHF
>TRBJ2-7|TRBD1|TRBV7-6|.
TGTGCCAGCAGCCTCCAGGGGGCCACCTACGAGCAGTACTTC
CASSLQGATYEQYF
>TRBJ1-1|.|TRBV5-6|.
TGTGCCAGCAGCTCACAGGGATGGGAAGCTTTCTTT
CASSSQGWEAFF
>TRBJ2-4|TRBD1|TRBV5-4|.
TGTGCCAGCAGCTTGGAGCAGGGGGTCATTCAGTACTTC
CASSLEQGVIQYF
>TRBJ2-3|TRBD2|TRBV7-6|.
TGTGCCAGCAGCGAACGACTAGCGGGGGGCACAGATACGCAGTATTTT
CASSERLAGGTDTQYF
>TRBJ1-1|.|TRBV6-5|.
TGTGCCAGCAGACTCTCAGCGGGGCAGAACACTGAAGCTTTCTTT
CASRLSAGQNTEAFF
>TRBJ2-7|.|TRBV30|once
TGTGCCTGGAGTGTAGGGGGTTACGAGCAGTACTTC
CAWSVGGYEQYF
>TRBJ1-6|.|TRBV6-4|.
TGTGCCAGCAGTGACTCGGATGGGGCAAGCTCCTATAATTCACCCCTCCACTTT
CASSDSDGASSYNSPLHF
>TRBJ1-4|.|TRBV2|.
TGTGCCAGCAGTTACGGAGGGGGGGCGATTGGTGCTGAAAAACTGTTTTTT
CASSYGGGAIGAEKLFF
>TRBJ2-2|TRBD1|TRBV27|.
TGTGCCAGCACCACGGGACAGGTTAACACCGGGGAGCTGTTTTTT
CASTTGQVNTGELFF
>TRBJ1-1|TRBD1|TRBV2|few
TGTGCCAGCACACGAACAGGGGACGGCACTGAAGCTTTCTTT
CASTRTGDGTEAFF
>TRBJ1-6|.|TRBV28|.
TGTGCCAGCAGTTTTGTGCTACAGGGATCCTATAATTCACCCCTCCACTTT
CASSFVLQGSYNSPLHF
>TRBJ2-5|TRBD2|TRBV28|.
TGTGCCAGCAGTTTATACGCTAGCGGGAGGGCCTACCAAGAGACCCAGTACTTC
CASSLYASGRAYQETQYF
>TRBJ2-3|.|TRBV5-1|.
TGCGCCAGCACCGGGATCTCTAGCACAGATACGCAGTATTTT
CASTGISSTDTQYF
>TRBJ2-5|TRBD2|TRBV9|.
TGTGCCAGCAGCGTAGGAGCGGGGGGCCACCAAGAGACCCAGTACTTC
CASSVGAGGHQETQYF
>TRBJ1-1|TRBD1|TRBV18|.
TGTGCCAGCTCACCCCTAGACAGGGGGCTCGAAGCTTTCTTT
CASSPLDRGLEAFF
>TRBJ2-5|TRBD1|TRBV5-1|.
TGCGCCAGCAGCTTGGAGGGACAGGGCGCCTGGGAAGAGACCCAGTACTTC
CASSLEGQGAWEETQYF